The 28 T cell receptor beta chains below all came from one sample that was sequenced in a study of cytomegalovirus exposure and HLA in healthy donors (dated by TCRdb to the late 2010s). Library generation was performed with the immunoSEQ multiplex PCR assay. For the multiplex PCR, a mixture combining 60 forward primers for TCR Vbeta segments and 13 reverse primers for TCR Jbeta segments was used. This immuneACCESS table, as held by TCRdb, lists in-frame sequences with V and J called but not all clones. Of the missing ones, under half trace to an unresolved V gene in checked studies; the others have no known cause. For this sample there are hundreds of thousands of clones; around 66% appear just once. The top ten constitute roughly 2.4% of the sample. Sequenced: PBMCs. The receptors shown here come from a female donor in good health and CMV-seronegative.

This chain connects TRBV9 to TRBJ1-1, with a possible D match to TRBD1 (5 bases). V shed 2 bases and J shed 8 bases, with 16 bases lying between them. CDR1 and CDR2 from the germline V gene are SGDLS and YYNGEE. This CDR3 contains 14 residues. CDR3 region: CASSVQTETYEAFF. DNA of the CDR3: TGTGCCAGCAGCGTCCAGACAGAGACCTACGAAGCTTTCTTT. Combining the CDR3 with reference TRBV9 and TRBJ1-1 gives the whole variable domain DSGVTQTPKHLITATGQRVTLRCSPRSGDLSVYWYQQSLDQGLQFLIQYYNGEERAKGNILERFSAQQFPDLHSELNLSSLELGDSALYFCASSVQTETYEAFFGQGTRLTVV.

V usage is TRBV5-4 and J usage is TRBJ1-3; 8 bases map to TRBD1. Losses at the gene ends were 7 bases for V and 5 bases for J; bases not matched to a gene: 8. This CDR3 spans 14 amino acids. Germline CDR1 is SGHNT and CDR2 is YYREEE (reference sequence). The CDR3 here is CASSPGGDRNTIYF. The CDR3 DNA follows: TGTGCCAGCTCTCCAGGGGGCGATAGAAACACCATATATTTT.

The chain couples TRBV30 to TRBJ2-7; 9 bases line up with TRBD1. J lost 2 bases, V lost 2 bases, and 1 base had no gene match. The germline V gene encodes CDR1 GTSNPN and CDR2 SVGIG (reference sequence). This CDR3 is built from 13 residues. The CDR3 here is CAWSRDRAYEQYF. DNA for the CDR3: TGTGCCTGGAGTCGGGACAGGGCCTACGAGCAGTACTTC.

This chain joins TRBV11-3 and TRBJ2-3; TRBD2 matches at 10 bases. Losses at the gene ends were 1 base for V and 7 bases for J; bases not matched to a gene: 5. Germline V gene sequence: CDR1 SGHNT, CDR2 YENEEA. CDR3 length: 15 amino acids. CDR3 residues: CASSLGLAGVYTQYF. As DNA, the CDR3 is TGTGCCAGCAGCTTAGGTCTAGCGGGAGTATATACGCAGTATTTT. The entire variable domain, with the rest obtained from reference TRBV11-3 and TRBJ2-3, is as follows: EAGVVQSPRYKIIEKKQPVAFWCNPISGHNTLYWYLQNLGQGPELLIRYENEEAVDDSQLPKDRFSAERLKGVDSTLKIQPAELGDSAVYLCASSLGLAGVYTQYFGPGTRLTVL.

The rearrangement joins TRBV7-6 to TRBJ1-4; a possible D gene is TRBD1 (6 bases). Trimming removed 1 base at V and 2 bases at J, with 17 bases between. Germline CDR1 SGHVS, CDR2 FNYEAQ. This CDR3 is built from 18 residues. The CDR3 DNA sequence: TGTGCCAGCAGCTTAGACATCCAGGACAGAGATACTAATGAAAAACTGTTTTTT. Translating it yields CASSLDIQDRDTNEKLFF.

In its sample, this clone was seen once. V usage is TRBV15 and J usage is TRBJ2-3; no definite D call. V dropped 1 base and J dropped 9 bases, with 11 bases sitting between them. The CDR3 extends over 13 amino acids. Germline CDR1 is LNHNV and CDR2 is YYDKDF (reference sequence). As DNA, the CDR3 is TGTGCCACCAGCAGAGTGCTAGTGTCAACGCAGTATTTT. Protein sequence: CATSRVLVSTQYF.

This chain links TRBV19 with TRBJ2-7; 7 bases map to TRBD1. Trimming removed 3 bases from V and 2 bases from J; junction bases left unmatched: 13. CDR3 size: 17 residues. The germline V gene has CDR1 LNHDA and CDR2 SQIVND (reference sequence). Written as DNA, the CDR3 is TGTGCCAGTAGTATTGCTCTGACAGGGCCCTCCGCCTACGAGCAGTACTTC. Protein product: CASSIALTGPSAYEQYF.

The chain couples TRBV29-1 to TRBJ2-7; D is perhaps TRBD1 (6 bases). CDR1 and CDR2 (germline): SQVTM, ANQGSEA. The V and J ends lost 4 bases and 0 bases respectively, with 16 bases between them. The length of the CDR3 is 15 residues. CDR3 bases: TGCAGCGTTGGCCCCACAGGGTACGGCTCCTACGAGCAGTACTTC. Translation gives CSVGPTGYGSYEQYF.

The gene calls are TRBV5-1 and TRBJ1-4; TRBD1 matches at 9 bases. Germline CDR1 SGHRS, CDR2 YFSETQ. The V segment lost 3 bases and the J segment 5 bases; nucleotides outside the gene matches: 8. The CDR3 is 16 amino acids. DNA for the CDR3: TGCGCCAGCAGCTCGGGACCCGGGACAGGGAATGAAAAACTGTTTTTT. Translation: CASSSGPGTGNEKLFF.

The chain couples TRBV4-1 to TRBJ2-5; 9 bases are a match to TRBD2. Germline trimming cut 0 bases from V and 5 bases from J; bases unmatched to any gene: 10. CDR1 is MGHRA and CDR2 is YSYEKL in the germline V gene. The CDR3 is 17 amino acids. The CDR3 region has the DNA TGCGCCAGCAGCCAAGAGCCAGCGGGAGGCGGCGGGGAGACCCAGTACTTC. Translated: CASSQEPAGGGGETQYF.

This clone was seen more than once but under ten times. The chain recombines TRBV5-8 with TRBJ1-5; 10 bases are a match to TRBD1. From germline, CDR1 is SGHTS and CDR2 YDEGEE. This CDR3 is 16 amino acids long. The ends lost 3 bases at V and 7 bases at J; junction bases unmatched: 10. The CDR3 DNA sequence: TGTGCCAGCAGCTCTTGGACAGGGGGTTTGAACCAGCCCCAGCATTTT. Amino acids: CASSSWTGGLNQPQHF.

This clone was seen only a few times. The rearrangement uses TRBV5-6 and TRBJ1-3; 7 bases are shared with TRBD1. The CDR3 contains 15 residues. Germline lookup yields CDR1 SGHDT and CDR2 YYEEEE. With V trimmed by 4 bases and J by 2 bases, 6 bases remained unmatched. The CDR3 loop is CASSETGAAGNTIYF. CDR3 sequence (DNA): TGTGCCAGCAGCGAAACAGGGGCGGCTGGAAACACCATATATTTT.

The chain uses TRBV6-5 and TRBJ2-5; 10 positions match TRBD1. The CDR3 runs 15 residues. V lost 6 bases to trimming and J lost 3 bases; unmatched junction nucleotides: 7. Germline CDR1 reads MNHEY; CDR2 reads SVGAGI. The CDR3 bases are TGTGCCAGCAGGGAGACCGGGACAGGGGAAGAGACCCAGTACTTC. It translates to CASRETGTGEETQYF.

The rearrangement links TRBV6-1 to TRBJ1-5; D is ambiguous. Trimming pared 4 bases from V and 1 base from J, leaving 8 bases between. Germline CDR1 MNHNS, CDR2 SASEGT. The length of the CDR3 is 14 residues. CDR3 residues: CASSASRSNQPQHF. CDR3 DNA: TGTGCCAGCAGTGCGTCCAGAAGCAATCAGCCCCAGCATTTT.

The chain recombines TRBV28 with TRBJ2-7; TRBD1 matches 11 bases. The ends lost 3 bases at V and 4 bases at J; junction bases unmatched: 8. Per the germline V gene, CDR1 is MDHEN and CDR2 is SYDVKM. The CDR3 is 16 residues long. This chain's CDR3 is CASSFARTGGLYEQYF. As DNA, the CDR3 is TGTGCCAGCAGTTTTGCTCGGACAGGGGGCTTGTACGAGCAGTACTTC.

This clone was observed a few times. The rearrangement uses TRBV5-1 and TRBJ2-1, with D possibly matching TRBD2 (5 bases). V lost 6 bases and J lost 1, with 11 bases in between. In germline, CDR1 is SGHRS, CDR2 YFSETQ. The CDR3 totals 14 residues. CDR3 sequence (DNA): TGCGCCAGCAATTTGGGCGGGTCCTACAATGAGCAGTTCTTC. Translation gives CASNLGGSYNEQFF.

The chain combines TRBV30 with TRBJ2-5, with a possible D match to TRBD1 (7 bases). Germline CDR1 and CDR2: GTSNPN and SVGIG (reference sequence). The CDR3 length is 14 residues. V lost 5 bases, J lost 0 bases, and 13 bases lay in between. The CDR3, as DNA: TGTGCCTGGGCGGGACAGCTATACCAAGAGACCCAGTACTTC. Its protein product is CAWAGQLYQETQYF.

The CDR3 nucleotides are TGTGCCAGCAGTGGATTAGTCTACGAGCAGTACTTC. This codes for CASSGLVYEQYF. J is TRBJ2-7 and V is TRBV6-1, with D hard to call. This CDR3 is 12 amino acids long. From germline, CDR1 is MNHNS and CDR2 SASEGT. Trimming removed 4 bases from V and 3 bases from J, with 7 bases in between.

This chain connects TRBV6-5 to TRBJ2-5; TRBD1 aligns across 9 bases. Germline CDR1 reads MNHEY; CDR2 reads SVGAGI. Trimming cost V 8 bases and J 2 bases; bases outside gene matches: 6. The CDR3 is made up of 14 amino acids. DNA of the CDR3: TGTGCCAGCGCACGGACAGGGGCGCAAGAGACCCAGTACTTC. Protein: CASARTGAQETQYF.

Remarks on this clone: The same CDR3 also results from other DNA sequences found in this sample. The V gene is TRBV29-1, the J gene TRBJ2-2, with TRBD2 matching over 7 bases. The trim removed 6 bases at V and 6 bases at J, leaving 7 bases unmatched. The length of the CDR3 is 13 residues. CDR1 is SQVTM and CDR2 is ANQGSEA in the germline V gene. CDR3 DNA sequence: TGCAGCGTGGAGGTGGGAGGGCCCGGGGAGCTGTTTTTT. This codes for CSVEVGGPGELFF.

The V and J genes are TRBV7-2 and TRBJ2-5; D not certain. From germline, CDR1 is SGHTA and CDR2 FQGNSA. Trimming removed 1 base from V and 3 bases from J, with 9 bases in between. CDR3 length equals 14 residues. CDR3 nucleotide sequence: TGTGCCAGCAGCTTAGGTTATGCGGAAGAGACCCAGTACTTC. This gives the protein CASSLGYAEETQYF.

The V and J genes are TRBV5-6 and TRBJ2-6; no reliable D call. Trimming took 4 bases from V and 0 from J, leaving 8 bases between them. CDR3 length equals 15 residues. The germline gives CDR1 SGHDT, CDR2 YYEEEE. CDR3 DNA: TGTGCCAGCAGCCCCAGTCTCTCTGGGGCCAACGTCCTGACTTTC. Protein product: CASSPSLSGANVLTF.

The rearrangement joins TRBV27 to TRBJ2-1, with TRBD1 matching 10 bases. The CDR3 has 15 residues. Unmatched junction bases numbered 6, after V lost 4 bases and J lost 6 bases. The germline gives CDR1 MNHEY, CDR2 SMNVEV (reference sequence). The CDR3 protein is CASSSLGTGVNEQFF. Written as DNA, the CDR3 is TGTGCCAGCAGTTCCCTCGGGACAGGGGTCAATGAGCAGTTCTTC.

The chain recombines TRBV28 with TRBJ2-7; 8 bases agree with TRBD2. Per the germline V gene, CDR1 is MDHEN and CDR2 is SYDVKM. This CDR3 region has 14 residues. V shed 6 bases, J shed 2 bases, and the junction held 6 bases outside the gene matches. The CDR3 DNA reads TGTGCCAGCAGCGATATTAGCGGGACCTACGAGCAGTACTTC. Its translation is CASSDISGTYEQYF.

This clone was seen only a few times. CDR3 in amino acids: CASSLGGGTEAFF. In DNA form, the CDR3 reads TGTGCCAGCAGTTTAGGGGGAGGCACTGAAGCTTTCTTT. The chain carries TRBV28 and TRBJ1-1; maybe TRBD1 (5 bases). The CDR3 totals 13 residues. Germline V gene sequence: CDR1 MDHEN, CDR2 SYDVKM. Trimming shortened V by 2 bases and J by 4 bases, and 8 bases separated the two germline ends.

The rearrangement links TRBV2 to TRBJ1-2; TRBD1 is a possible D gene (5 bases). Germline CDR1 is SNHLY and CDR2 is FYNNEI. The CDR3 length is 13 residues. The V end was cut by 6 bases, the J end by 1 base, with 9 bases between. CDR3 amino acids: CASSRENNYGYTF. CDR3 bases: TGTGCCAGCAGCAGGGAAAATAACTATGGCTACACCTTC.

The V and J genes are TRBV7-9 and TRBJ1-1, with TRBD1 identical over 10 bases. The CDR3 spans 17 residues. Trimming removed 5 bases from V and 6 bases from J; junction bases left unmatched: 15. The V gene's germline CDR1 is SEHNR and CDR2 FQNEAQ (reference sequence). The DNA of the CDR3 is TGTGCCAGCAGCCAATGGAAGGGACAGGGGCTTCTCGCTGAAGCTTTCTTT. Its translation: CASSQWKGQGLLAEAFF.

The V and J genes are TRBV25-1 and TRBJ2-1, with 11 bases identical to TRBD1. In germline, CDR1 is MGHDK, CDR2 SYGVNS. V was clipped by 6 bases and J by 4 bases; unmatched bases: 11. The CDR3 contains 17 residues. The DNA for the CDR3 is TGTGCCAGCAGGTCCGGGTCCGGGACAGGGGGGTACAATGAGCAGTTCTTC. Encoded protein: CASRSGSGTGGYNEQFF.